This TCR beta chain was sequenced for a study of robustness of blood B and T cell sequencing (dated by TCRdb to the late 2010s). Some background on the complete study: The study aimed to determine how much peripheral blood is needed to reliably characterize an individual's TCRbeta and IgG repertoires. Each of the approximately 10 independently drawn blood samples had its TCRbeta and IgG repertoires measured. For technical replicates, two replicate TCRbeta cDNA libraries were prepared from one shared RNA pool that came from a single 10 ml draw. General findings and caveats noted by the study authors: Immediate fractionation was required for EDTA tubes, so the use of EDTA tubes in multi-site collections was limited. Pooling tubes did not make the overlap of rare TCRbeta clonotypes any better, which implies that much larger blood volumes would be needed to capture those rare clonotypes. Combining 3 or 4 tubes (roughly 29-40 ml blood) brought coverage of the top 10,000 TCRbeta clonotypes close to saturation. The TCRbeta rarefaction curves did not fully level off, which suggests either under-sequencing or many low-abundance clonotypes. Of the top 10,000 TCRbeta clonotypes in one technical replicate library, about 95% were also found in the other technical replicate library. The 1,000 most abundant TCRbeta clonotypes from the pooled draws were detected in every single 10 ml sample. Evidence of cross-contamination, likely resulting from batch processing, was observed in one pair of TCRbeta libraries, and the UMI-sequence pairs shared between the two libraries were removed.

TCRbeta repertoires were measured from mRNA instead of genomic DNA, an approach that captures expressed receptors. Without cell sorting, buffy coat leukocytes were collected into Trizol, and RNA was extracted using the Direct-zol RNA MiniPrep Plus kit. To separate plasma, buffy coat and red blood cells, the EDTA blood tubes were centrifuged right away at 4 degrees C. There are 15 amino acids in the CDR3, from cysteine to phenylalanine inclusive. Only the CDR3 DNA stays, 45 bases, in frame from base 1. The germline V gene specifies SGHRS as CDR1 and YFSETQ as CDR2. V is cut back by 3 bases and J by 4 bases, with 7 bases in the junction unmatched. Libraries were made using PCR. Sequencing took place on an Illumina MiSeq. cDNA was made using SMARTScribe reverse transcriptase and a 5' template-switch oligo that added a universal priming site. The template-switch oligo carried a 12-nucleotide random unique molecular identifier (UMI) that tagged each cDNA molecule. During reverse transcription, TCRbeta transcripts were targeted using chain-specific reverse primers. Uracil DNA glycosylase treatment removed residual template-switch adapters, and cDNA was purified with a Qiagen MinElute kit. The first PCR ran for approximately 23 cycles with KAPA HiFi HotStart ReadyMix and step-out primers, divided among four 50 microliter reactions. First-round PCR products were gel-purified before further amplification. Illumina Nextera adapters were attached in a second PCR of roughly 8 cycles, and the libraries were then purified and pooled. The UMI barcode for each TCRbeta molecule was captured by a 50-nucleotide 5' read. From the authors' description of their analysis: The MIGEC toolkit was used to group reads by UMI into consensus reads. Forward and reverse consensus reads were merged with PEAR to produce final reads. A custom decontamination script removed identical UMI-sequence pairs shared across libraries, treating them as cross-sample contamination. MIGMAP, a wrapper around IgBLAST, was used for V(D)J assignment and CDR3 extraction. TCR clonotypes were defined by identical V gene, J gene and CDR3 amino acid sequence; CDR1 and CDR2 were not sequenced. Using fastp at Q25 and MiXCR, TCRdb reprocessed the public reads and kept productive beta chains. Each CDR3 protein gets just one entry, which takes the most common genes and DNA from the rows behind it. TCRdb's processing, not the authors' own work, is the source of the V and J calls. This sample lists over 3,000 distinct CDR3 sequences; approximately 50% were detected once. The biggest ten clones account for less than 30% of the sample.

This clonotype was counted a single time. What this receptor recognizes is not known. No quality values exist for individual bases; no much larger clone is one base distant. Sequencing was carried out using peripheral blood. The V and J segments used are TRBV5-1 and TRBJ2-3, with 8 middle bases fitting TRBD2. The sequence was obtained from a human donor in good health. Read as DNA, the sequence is TGCGCCAGCAGCTCCACTAAAGCGGGGGCAGATACGCAGTATTTT. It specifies CASSSTKAGADTQYF. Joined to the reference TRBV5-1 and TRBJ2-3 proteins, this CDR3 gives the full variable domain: KAGVTQTPRYLIKTRGQQVTLSCSPISGHRSVSWYQQTPGQGLQFLFEYFSETQRNKGNFPGRFSGRQFSNSRSEMNVSTLELGDSALYLCASSSTKAGADTQYFGPGTRLTVL.